Following are 8 T cell receptor beta chains from one sample sequenced in a study of cytomegalovirus exposure and HLA in healthy donors. Primers for the PCR totalled 60 Vbeta and 13 Jbeta. Sequenced by immunoSEQ multiplex PCR; TCRdb stores in-frame clones only, minus some. The table includes around 130,000 clones, 73% detected once. The specimen sequenced was PBMCs. These receptors were taken from a woman between 40 and 55 years old in good health and CMV-seropositive.

CDR3 residues: CASSQDKGGYEQYF. The CDR3 nucleotides are TGCGCCAGCAGCCAGGACAAGGGAGGGTACGAGCAGTACTTC. The rearrangement joins TRBV4-1 to TRBJ2-7; 7 bases agree with TRBD2. The CDR3 is 14 residues long. Germline assignment: CDR1 MGHRA and CDR2 YSYEKL. The V gene end was trimmed by 3 bases and the J gene end by 4 bases; junction bases not matched to a gene: 6.

The chain recombines TRBV5-4 with TRBJ2-7; 10 nucleotides line up with TRBD1. Germline values: CDR1 SGHNT, CDR2 YYREEE (reference sequence). The CDR3 spans 15 residues. V shed 0 bases, J shed 2 bases, and the junction held 2 bases outside the gene matches. The chain's CDR3 is CASSLAGTGAYEQYF. DNA for the CDR3: TGTGCCAGCAGCTTGGCCGGGACAGGGGCCTACGAGCAGTACTTC.

CDR3 bases: TGTGCCAGCAGTTACATAGGACAGGGGGACTATGGCTACACCTTC. As protein: CASSYIGQGDYGYTF. The chain carries TRBV6-6 and TRBJ1-2; 10 positions agree with TRBD1. The CDR3 sequence is 15 residues long. V was pared by 2 bases and J by 3 bases, with 3 bases of the junction left unmatched. From germline, CDR1 is MNHNY and CDR2 SVGAGI (reference sequence).

The chain is built from TRBV9 and TRBJ1-3; TRBD1 matches at 7 bases. The CDR3 has 16 amino acids. Germline lookup yields CDR1 SGDLS and CDR2 YYNGEE. V dropped 4 bases and J dropped 1; count of bases not matched to a gene: 8. The CDR3 spells CASSQTGTASGNTIYF. The CDR3, as DNA: TGTGCCAGCAGCCAAACCGGGACAGCGTCTGGAAACACCATATATTTT.

The chain uses TRBV15 and TRBJ2-1, with TRBD1 identical over 10 bases. Germline CDR1 LNHNV, CDR2 YYDKDF (reference sequence). V lost 4 bases, J lost 2 bases, and 5 bases stayed unmatched. The CDR3 extends over 16 amino acids. CDR3: CATSTSTGGPYNEQFF. CDR3 sequence (DNA): TGTGCCACCAGCACGTCGACAGGGGGCCCCTACAATGAGCAGTTCTTC.

This clone has a handful of counts. V gene TRBV14 combines with J gene TRBJ2-5; 7 positions match TRBD1. This CDR3 has 14 amino acids. After removal of 2 bases from V and 2 bases from J, the junction contained 2 bases not matched to a gene. Germline V gene lookup returns CDR1 SGHDN and CDR2 FVKESK. The CDR3, as DNA: TGTGCCAGCAGCCAAAACAGGGGACAAGAGACCCAGTACTTC. It codes for CASSQNRGQETQYF.

CDR3 sequence: CASSLSGTGIYGYTF. The DNA of the CDR3 is TGTGCCAGCAGCTTATCCGGGACAGGGATCTATGGCTACACCTTC. This chain links TRBV7-9 with TRBJ1-2; 9 nucleotides line up with TRBD1. Germline V gene sequence: CDR1 SEHNR, CDR2 FQNEAQ (reference sequence). Trimming cost V 2 bases and J 4 bases; bases outside gene matches: 5. CDR3 length equals 15 residues.

The chain recombines TRBV10-3 with TRBJ1-5, with no clear D. V was cut by 6 bases and J by 2 bases, with 11 bases left in between. Per the germline V gene, CDR1 is ENHRY and CDR2 is SYGVKD. The CDR3 contains 14 residues. CDR3 in DNA: TGTGCCATCAGCGAAAACAGAGGCAATCAGCCCCAGCATTTT. Translating it yields CAISENRGNQPQHF.